The present T cell receptor (beta chain) was sequenced within a study of blood T cell repertoires in COVID-19. Overall study: Material from acute and convalescent COVID-19 was sourced from the United States, Italy and Spain.

This clone showed up just a few times. Some clones are missing from TCRdb's copy, which holds only in-frame ones; the method was immunoSEQ multiplex PCR. The table includes a few hundred thousand clones, roughly 84% detected once. The junction had 2 bases not matched to a gene; V was cut back by 5 bases and J by 0 bases. CDR1 and CDR2 from the germline V gene are SGHTA and FQGTGA. The CDR3 is made up of 15 amino acids. The sequence was obtained from a man aged 35 to 55 with active or convalescent COVID-19. The chain carries TRBV7-3 and TRBJ2-2; TRBD2 matches at 8 bases. Sequencing used peripheral blood. CDR3 coding DNA: TGTGCCAGCAGCCCAGCGGGGGCGAACACCGGGGAGCTGTTTTTT. Translated, it gives CASSPAGANTGELFF.